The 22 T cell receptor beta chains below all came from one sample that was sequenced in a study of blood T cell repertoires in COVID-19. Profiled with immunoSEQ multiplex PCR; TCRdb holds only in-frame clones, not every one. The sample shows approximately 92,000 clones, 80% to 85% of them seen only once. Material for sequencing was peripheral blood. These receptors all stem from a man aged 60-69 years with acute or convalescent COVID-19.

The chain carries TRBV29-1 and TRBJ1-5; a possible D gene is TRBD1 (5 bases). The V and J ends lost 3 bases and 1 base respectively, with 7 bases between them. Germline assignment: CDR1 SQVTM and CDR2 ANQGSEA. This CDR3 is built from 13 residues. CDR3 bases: TGCAGCGTTGATCAGGGAAGCAATCAGCCCCAGCATTTT. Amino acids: CSVDQGSNQPQHF.

The CDR3 protein is CASSEGQFSEKLFF. Written as DNA, the CDR3 is TGCGCCAGCAGTGAAGGACAGTTTAGTGAAAAACTGTTTTTT. The rearrangement links TRBV10-1 to TRBJ1-4; the D gene is possibly TRBD1 (6 bases). Germline CDR1 reads WNHNN; CDR2 reads SYGVQD (reference sequence). Trimming cost V 3 bases and J 7 bases, with 12 bases left between them. The CDR3 is 14 amino acids.

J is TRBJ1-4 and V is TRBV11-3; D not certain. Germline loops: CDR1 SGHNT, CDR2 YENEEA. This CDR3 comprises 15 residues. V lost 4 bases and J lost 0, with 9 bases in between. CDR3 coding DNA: TGTGCCAGCAGCTCAGATCTATCAACTAATGAAAAACTGTTTTTT. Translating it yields CASSSDLSTNEKLFF.

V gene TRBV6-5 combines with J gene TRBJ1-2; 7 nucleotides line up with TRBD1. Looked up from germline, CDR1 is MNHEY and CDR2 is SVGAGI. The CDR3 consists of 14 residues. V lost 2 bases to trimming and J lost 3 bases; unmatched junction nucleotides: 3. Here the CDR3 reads CASSYGGGDYGYTF. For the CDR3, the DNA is TGTGCCAGCAGTTACGGAGGGGGCGACTATGGCTACACCTTC.

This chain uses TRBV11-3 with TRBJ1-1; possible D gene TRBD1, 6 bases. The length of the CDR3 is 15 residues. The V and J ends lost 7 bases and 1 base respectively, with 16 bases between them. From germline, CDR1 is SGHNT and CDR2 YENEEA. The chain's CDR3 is CASNKDPGQNTEAFF. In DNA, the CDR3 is TGTGCCAGCAACAAAGATCCGGGACAGAACACTGAAGCTTTCTTT.

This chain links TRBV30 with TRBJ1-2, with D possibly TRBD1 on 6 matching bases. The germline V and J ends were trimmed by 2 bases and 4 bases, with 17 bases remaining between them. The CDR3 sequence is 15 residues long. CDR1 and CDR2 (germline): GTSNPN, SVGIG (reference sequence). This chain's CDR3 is CAWSSKSRDTYGYTF. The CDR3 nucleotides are TGTGCCTGGAGTTCGAAGTCTCGGGACACCTATGGCTACACCTTC.

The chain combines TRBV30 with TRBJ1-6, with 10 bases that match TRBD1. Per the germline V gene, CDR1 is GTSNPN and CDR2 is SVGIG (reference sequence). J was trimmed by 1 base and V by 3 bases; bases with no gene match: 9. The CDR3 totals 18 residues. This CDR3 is CAWRAGDRGRSYNSPLHF. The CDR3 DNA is TGTGCCTGGAGAGCGGGGGACAGGGGCAGGTCCTATAATTCACCCCTCCACTTT.

CDR3: CASSPPGVSDTQYF. For the CDR3, the DNA is TGTGCCAGCTCACCCCCGGGGGTCTCAGATACGCAGTATTTT. V and J are TRBV18 and TRBJ2-3; D might be TRBD2 (6 bases). The CDR3 is 14 residues long. Germline CDR1 reads KGHSH; CDR2 reads LQKENI. The V end lost 3 bases, the J end lost 4 bases, and 11 bases lay between the germline ends.

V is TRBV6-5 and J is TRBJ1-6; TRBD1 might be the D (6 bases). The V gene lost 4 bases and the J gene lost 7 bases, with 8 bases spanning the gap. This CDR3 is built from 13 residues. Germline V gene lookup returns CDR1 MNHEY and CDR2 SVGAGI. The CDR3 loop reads CASSSDRNSPLHF. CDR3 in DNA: TGTGCCAGCAGTTCCGACAGGAATTCACCCCTCCACTTT.

CDR3 DNA sequence: TGTGCCAGCAGTGAACCGGGACAGGGTTTGGGTATCCACTATGGCTACACCTTC. Translation: CASSEPGQGLGIHYGYTF. The genes are TRBV2 and TRBJ1-2; TRBD1 matches 9 bases. This CDR3 comprises 18 residues. Germline assignment: CDR1 SNHLY and CDR2 FYNNEI. After removal of 2 bases from V and 3 bases from J, the junction contained 13 bases not matched to a gene.

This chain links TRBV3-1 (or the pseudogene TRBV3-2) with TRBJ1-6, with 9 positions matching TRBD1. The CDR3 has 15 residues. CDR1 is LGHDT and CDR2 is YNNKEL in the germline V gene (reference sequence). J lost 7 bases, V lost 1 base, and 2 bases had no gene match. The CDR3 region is CASSQVTGGNSPLHF. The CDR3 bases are TGTGCCAGCAGCCAAGTGACAGGGGGAAATTCACCCCTCCACTTT.

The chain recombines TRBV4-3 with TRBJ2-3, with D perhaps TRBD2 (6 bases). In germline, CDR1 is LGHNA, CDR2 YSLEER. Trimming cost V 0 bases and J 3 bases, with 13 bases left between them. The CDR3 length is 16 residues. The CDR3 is CASSQEGGRTTDTQYF. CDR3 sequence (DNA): TGCGCCAGCAGCCAAGAGGGGGGAAGGACGACAGATACGCAGTATTTT.

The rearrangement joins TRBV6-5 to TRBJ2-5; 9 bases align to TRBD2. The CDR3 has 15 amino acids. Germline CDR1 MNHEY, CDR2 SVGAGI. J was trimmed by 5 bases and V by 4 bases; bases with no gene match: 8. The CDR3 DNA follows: TGTGCCAGCAGTTCCGGGACTAGCAACTCTGAGACCCAGTACTTC. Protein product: CASSSGTSNSETQYF.

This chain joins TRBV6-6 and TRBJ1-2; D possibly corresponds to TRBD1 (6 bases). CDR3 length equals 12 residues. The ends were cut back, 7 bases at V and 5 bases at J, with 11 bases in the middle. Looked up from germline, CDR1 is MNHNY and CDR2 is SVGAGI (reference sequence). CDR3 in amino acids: CASNRQAYGYTF. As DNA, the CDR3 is TGTGCCAGCAACCGACAGGCTTATGGCTACACCTTC.

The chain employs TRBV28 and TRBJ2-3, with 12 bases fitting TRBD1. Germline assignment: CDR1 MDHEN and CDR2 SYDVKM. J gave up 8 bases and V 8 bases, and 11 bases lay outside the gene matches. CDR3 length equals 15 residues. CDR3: CASLTTGTGGGTQYF. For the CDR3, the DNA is TGTGCCAGCTTAACCACCGGGACAGGGGGCGGTACGCAGTATTTT.

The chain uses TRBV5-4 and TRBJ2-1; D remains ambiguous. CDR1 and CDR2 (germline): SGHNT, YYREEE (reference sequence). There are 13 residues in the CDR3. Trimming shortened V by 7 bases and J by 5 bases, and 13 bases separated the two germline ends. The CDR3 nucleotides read TGTGCCAGCGTCCGAAATACTCACAATGAGCAGTTCTTC. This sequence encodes CASVRNTHNEQFF.

This CDR3 is CASSLMGADQETQYF. CDR3 bases: TGTGCCAGCAGCTTAATGGGGGCGGACCAAGAGACCCAGTACTTC. The rearrangement joins TRBV11-2 to TRBJ2-5, with a possible D match to TRBD1 (6 bases). The V end was cut by 2 bases, the J end by 0 bases, with 10 bases between. This CDR3 region has 15 residues. Germline CDR1 and CDR2: SGHAT and FQNNGV.

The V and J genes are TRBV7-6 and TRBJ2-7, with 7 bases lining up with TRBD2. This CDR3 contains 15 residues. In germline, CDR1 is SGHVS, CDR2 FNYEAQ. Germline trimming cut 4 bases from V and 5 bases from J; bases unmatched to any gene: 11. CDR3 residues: CASSSWAGVENEQYF. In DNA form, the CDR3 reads TGTGCCAGCAGCTCCTGGGCGGGGGTGGAAAACGAGCAGTACTTC. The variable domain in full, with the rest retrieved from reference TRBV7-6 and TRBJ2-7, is GAGVSQSPRYKVTKRGQDVALRCDPISGHVSLYWYRQALGQGPEFLTYFNYEAQQDKSGLPNDRFSAERPEGSISTLTIQRTEQRDSAMYRCASSSWAGVENEQYFGPGTRLTVT.

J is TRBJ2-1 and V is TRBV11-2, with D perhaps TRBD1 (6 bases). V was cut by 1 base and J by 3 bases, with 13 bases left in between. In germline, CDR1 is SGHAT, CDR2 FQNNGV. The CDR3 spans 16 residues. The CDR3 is CASSLGGRGYYNEQFF. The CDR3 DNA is TGTGCCAGCAGCTTAGGTGGCAGGGGCTACTACAATGAGCAGTTCTTC.

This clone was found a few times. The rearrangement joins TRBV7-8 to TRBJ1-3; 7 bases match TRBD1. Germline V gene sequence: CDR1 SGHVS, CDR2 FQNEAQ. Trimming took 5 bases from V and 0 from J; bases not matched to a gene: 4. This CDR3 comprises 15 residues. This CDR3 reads CASSPTGISGNTIYF. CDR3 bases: TGTGCCAGCAGCCCGACAGGGATCTCTGGAAACACCATATATTTT.

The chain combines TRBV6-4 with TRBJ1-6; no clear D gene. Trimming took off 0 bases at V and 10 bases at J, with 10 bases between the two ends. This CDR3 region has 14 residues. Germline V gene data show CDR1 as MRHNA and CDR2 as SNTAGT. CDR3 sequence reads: CASSDSSLGSPLHF. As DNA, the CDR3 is TGTGCCAGCAGTGACTCGTCCCTCGGGTCACCCCTCCACTTT.

This CDR3 is CASTYPQGRDTSGRPGEQYV. The CDR3 region has the DNA TGCGCCAGCACCTACCCACAGGGAAGGGACACCAGCGGGAGACCGGGAGAGCAGTACGTC. The chain combines TRBV4-3 with TRBJ2-7; 8 bases match TRBD2. The CDR3 covers 20 residues. Trimming removed 7 bases from V and 7 bases from J; junction bases left unmatched: 30. Germline V gene lookup returns CDR1 LGHNA and CDR2 YSLEER.